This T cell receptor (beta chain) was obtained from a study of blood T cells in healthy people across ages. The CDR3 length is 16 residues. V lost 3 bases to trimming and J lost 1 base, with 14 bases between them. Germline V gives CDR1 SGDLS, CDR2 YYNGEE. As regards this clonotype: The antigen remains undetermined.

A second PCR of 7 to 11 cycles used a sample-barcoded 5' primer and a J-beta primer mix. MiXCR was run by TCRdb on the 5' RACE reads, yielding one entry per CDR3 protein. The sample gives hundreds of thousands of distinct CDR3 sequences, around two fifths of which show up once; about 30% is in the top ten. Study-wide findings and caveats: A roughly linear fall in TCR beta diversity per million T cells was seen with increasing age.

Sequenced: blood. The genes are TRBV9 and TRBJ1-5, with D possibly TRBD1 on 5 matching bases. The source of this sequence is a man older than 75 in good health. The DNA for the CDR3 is TGTGCCAGCAGCGGGGGGGGGAGCGAGAGCAATCAGCCCCAGCATTTT. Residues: CASSGGGSESNQPQHF.